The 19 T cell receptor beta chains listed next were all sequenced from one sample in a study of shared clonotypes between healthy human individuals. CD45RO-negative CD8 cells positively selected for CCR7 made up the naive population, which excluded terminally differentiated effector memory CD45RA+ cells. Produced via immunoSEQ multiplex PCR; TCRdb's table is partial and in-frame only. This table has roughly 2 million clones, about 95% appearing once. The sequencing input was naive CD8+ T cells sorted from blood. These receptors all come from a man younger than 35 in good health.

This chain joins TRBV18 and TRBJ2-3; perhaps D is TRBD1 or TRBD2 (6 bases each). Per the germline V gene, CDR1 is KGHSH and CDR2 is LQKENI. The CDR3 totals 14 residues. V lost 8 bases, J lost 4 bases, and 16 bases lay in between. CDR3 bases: TGTGCCAGCCCCCCCGGAGGGGGGCCAGATACGCAGTATTTT. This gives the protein CASPPGGGPDTQYF.

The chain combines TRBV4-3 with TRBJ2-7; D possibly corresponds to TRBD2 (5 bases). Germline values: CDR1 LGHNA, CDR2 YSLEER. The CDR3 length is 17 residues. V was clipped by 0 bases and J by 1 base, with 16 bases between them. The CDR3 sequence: CASSQDVSGEASYEQYF. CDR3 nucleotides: TGCGCCAGCAGCCAAGATGTCAGCGGAGAGGCGTCCTACGAGCAGTACTTC.

The CDR3 DNA sequence: TGTGCCAGCAGCCAAACAGGGGTGGACACTGAAGCTTTCTTT. This gives the protein CASSQTGVDTEAFF. The chain combines TRBV9 with TRBJ1-1; 7 positions match TRBD1. The germline CDR1 and CDR2 sequences are SGDLS and YYNGEE. This CDR3 is 14 amino acids long. The V gene end was trimmed by 4 bases and the J gene end by 3 bases; junction bases not matched to a gene: 6.

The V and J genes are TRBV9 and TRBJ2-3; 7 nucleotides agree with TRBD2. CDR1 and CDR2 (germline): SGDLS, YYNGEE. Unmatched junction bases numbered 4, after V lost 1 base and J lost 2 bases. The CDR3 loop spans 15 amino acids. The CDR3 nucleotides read TGTGCCAGCAGCGTAAGTGGGAGGGACACAGATACGCAGTATTTT. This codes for CASSVSGRDTDTQYF.

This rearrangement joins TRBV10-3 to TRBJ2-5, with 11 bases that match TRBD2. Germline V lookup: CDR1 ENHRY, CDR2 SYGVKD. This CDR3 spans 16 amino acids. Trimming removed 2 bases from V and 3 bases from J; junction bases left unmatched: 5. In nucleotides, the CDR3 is TGTGCCATCAGTGAGGAGGGACTAGCGGACGAAGAGACCCAGTACTTC. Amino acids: CAISEEGLADEETQYF.

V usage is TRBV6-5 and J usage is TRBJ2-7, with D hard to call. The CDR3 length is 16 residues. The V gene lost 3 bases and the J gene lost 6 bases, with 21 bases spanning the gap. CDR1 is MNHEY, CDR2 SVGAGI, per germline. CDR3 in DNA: TGTGCCAGCAGTTATTCCGTCATCCCCGGGCTCTCCGAGCAGTACTTC. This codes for CASSYSVIPGLSEQYF.

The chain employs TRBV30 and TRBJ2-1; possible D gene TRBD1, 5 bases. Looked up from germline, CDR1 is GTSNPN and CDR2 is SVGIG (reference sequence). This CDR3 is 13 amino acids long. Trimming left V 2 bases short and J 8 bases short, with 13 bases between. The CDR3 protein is CAWSPEEGDEQFF. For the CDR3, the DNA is TGTGCCTGGAGTCCAGAGGAAGGGGATGAGCAGTTCTTC.

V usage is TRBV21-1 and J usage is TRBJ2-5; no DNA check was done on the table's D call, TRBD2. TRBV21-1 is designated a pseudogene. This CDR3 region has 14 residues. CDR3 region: CAPLPGLAGETQYF. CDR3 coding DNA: TGTGCCCCCTTACCGGGACTAGCGGGAGAGACCCAGTACTTC.

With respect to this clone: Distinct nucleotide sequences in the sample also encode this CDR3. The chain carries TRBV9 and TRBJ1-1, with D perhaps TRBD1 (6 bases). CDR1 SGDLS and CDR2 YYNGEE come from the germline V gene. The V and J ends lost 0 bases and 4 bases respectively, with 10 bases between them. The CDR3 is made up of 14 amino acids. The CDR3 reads CASSVDGGGTEAFF. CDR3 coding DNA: TGTGCCAGCAGCGTAGACGGGGGCGGCACTGAAGCTTTCTTT.

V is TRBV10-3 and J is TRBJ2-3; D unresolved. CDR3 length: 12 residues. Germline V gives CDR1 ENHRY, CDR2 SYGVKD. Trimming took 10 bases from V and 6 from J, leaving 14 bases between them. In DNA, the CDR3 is TGTGCCACCCTGAAAGAGCAGGATACGCAGTATTTT. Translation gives CATLKEQDTQYF.

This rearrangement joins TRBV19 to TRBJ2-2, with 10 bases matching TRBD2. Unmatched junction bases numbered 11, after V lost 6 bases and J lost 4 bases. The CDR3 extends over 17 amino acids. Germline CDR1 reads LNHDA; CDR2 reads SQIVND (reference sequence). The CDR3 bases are TGTGCCAGTAGCTCACCTGGACTAGCGGTTTTCACCGGGGAGCTGTTTTTT. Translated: CASSSPGLAVFTGELFF.

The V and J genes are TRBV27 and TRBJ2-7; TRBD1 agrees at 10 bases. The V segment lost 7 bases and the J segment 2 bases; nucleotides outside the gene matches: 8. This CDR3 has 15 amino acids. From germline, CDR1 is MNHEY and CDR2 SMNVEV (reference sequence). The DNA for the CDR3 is TGTGCCAGCACCGAAAGGGGGACAGGGGCCTACGAGCAGTACTTC. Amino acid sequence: CASTERGTGAYEQYF.

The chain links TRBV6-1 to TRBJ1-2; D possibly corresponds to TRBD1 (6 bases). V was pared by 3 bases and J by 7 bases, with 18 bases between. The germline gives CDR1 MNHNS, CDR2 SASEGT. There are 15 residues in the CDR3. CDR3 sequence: CASSETLGAAGGYTF. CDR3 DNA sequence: TGTGCCAGCAGTGAGACCCTGGGGGCGGCAGGTGGCTACACCTTC.

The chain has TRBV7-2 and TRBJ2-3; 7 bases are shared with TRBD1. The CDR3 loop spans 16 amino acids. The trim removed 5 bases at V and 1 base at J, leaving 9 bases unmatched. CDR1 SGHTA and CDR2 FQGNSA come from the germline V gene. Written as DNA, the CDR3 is TGTGCCAGCAGCAACCGATGGGACAGACGCACAGATACGCAGTATTTT. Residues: CASSNRWDRRTDTQYF.

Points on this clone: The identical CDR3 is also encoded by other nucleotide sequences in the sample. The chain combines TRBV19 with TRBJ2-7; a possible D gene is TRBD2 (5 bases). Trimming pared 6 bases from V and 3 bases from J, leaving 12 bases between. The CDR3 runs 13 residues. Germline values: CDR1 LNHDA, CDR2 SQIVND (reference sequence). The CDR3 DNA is TGTGCCAGTAGCCCTGGACTGCTCTACGAGCAGTACTTC. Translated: CASSPGLLYEQYF.

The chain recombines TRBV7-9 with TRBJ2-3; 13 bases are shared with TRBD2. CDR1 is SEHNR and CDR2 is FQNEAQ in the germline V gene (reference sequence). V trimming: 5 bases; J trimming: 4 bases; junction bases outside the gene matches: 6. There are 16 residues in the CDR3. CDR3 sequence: CASSDRLAGGSDTQYF. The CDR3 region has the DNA TGTGCCAGCAGCGACCGACTAGCGGGAGGTTCAGATACGCAGTATTTT.

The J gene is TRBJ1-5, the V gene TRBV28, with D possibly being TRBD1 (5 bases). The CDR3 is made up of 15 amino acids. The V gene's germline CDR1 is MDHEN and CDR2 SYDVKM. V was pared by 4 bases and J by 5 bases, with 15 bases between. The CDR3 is CASSYLQEGYQPQHF. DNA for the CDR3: TGTGCCAGCAGTTACTTACAGGAAGGTTATCAGCCCCAGCATTTT. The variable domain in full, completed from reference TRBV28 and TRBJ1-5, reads DVKVTQSSRYLVKRTGEKVFLECVQDMDHENMFWYRQDPGLGLRLIYFSYDVKMKEKGDIPEGYSVSREKKERFSLILESASTNQTSMYLCASSYLQEGYQPQHFGDGTRLSIL.

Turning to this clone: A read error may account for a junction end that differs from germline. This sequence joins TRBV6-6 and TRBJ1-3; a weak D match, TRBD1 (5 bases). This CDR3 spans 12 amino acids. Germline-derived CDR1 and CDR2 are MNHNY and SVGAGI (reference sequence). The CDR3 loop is CASSYVDWGVEF. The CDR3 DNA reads TGTGCCAGCAGTTACGTCGATTGGGGGGTGGAATTT.

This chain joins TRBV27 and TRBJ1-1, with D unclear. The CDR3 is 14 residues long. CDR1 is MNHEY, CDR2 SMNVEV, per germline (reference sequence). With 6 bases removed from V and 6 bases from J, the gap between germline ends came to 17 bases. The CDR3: CASSLDRVSSEAFF. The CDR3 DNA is TGTGCCAGCAGCTTAGATCGGGTCAGTTCTGAAGCTTTCTTT.